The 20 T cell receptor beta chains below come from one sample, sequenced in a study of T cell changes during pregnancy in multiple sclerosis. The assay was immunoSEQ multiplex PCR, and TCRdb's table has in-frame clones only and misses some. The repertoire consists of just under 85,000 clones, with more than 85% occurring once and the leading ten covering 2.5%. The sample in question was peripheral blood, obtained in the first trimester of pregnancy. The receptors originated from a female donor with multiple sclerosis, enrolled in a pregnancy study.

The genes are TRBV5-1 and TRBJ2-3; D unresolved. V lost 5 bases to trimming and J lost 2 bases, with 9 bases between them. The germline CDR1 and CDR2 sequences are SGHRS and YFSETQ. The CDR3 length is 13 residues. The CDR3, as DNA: TGCGCCAGCAGTCTGGCAGACACAGATACGCAGTATTTT. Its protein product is CASSLADTDTQYF. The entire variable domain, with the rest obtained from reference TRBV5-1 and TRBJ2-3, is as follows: KAGVTQTPRYLIKTRGQQVTLSCSPISGHRSVSWYQQTPGQGLQFLFEYFSETQRNKGNFPGRFSGRQFSNSRSEMNVSTLELGDSALYLCASSLADTDTQYFGPGTRLTVL.

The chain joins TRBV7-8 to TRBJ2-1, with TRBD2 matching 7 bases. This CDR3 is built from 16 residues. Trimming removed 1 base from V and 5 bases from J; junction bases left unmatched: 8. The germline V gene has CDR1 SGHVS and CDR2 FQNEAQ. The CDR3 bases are TGTGCCAGCAGCTTAGTTCGGGACTACTCTAACAATGAGCAGTTCTTC. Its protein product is CASSLVRDYSNNEQFF. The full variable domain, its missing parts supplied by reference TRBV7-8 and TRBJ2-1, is GAGVSQSPRYKVAKRGQDVALRCDPISGHVSLFWYQQALGQGPEFLTYFQNEAQLDKSGLPSDRFFAERPEGSVSTLKIQRTQQEDSAVYLCASSLVRDYSNNEQFFGPGTRLTVL.

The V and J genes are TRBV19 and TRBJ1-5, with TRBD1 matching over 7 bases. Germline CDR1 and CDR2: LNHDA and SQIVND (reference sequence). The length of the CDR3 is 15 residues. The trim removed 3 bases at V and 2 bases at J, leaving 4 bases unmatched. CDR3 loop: CASSMQGVGNQPQHF. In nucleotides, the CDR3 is TGTGCCAGTAGTATGCAGGGGGTCGGCAATCAGCCCCAGCATTTT.

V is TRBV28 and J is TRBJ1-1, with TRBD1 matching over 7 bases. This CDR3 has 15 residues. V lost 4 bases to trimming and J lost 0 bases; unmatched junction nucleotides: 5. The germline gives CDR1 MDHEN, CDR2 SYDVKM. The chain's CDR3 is CASSSQGTMNTEAFF. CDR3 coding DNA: TGTGCCAGCAGTTCACAGGGGACAATGAACACTGAAGCTTTCTTT. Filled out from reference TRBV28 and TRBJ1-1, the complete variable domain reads DVKVTQSSRYLVKRTGEKVFLECVQDMDHENMFWYRQDPGLGLRLIYFSYDVKMKEKGDIPEGYSVSREKKERFSLILESASTNQTSMYLCASSSQGTMNTEAFFGQGTRLTVV.

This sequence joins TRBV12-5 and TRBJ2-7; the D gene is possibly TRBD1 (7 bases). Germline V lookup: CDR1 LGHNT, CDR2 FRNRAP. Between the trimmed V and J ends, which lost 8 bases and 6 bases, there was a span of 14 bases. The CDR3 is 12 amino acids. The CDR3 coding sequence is TGTGCTAGTAACAGGGGACTCGGCGAGCAGTACTTC. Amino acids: CASNRGLGEQYF.

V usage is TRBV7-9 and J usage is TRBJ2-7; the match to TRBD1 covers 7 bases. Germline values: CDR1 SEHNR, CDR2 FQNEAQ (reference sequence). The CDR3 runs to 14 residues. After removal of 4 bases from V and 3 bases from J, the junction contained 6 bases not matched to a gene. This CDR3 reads CASSYRDRDYEQYF. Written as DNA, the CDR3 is TGTGCCAGCAGCTACCGGGACAGAGACTACGAGCAGTACTTC.

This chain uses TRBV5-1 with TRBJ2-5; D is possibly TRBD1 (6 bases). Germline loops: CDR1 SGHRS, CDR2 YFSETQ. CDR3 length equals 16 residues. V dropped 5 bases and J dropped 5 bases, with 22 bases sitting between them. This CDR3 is CASRAGVLEDRETQYF. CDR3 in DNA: TGCGCCAGCAGAGCAGGGGTGTTAGAGGATAGGGAGACCCAGTACTTC.

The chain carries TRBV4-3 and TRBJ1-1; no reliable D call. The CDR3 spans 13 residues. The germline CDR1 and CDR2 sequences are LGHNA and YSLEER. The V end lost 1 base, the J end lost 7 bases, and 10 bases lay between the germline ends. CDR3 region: CASSQVPTGEAFF. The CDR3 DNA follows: TGCGCCAGCAGCCAAGTTCCCACCGGTGAAGCTTTCTTT.

The CDR3 DNA is TGCGCCAGCAGCCAAGATCAGGGCCCCACAGATACGCAGTATTTT. Amino acid sequence: CASSQDQGPTDTQYF. The chain is built from TRBV4-3 and TRBJ2-3; D is possibly TRBD1 (5 bases). The CDR3 totals 15 residues. Trimming stripped 0 bases from V and 2 bases from J, with 9 bases between. Per the germline V gene, CDR1 is LGHNA and CDR2 is YSLEER.

CDR3 residues: CASSRTALQETQYF. CDR3 nucleotides: TGTGCCAGCAGCCGGACAGCCCTACAAGAGACCCAGTACTTC. V is TRBV5-6 and J is TRBJ2-5; tentative D call: TRBD1 (6 bases). Deletions cut 4 bases from V and 2 bases from J, with 12 bases between. Germline assignment: CDR1 SGHDT and CDR2 YYEEEE. The CDR3 covers 14 residues. The full variable domain, with the rest looked up from reference TRBV5-6 and TRBJ2-5, is DAGVTQSPTHLIKTRGQQVTLRCSPKSGHDTVSWYQQALGQGPQFIFQYYEEEERQRGNFPDRFSGHQFPNYSSELNVNALLLGDSALYLCASSRTALQETQYFGPGTRLLVL.

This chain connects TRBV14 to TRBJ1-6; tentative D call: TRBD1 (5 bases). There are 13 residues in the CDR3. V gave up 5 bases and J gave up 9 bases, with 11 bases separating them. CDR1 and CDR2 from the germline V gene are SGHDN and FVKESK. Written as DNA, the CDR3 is TGTGCCAGCAGCTACCGGACACGTTCACCCCTCCACTTT. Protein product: CASSYRTRSPLHF.

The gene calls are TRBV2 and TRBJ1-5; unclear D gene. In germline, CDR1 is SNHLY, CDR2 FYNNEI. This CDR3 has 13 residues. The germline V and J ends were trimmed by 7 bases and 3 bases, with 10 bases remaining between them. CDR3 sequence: CASKGEFNQPQHF. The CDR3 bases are TGTGCCAGCAAAGGAGAGTTCAATCAGCCCCAGCATTTT.

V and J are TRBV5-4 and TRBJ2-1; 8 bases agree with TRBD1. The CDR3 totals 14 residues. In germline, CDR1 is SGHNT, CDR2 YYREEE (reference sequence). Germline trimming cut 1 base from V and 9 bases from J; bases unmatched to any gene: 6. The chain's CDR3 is CASSLPGGMGEQFF. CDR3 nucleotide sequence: TGTGCCAGCAGCTTGCCAGGGGGCATGGGTGAGCAGTTCTTC. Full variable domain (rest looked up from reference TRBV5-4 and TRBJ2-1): ETGVTQSPTHLIKTRGQQVTLRCSSQSGHNTVSWYQQALGQGPQFIFQYYREEENGRGNFPPRFSGLQFPNYSSELNVNALELDDSALYLCASSLPGGMGEQFFGPGTRLTVL.

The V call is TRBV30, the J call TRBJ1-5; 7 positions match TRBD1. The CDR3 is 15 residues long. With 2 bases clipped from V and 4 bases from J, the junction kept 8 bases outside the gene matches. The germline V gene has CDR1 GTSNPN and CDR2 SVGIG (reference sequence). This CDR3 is CAWSTWDRYNQPQHF. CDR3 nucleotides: TGTGCCTGGAGTACTTGGGACAGATATAATCAGCCCCAGCATTTT.

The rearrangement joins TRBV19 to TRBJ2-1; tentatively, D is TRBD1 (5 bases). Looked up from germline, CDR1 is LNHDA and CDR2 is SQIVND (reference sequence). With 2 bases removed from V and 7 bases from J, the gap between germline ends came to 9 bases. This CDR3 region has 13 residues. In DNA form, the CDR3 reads TGTGCCAGTAGTATAAGCAGGGCAAATGAGCAGTTCTTC. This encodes CASSISRANEQFF. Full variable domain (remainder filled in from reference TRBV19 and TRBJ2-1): DGGITQSPKYLFRKEGQNVTLSCEQNLNHDAMYWYRQDPGQGLRLIYYSQIVNDFQKGDIAEGYSVSREKKESFPLTVTSAQKNPTAFYLCASSISRANEQFFGPGTRLTVL.

The CDR3 loop reads CASSITDYNEQFF. The CDR3 DNA reads TGTGCCAGCAGTATAACTGATTACAATGAGCAGTTCTTC. J is TRBJ2-1 and V is TRBV2; D is uncertain. The CDR3 is 13 residues long. The V end lost 5 bases, the J end lost 4 bases, and 9 bases lay between the germline ends. Germline CDR1 is SNHLY and CDR2 is FYNNEI.

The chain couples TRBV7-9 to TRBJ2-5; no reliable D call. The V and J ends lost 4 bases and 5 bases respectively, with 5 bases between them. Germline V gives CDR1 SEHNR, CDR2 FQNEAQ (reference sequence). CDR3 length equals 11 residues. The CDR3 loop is CASSSGETQYF. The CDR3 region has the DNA TGTGCCAGCAGCTCCGGGGAGACCCAGTACTTC.

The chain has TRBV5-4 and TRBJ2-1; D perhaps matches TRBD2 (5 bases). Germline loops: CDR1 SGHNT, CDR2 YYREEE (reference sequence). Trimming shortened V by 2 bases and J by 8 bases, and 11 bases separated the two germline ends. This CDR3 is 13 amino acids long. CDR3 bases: TGTGCCAGCAGCTTAGGCTCCGGGGATGAGCAGTTCTTC. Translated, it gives CASSLGSGDEQFF. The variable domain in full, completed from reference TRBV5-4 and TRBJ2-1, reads ETGVTQSPTHLIKTRGQQVTLRCSSQSGHNTVSWYQQALGQGPQFIFQYYREEENGRGNFPPRFSGLQFPNYSSELNVNALELDDSALYLCASSLGSGDEQFFGPGTRLTVL.

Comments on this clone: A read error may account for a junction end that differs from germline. The CDR3 region is CASSVATDRYNEQFF. DNA of the CDR3: TGTGCCAGCAGCGTAGCAACAGACCGCTACAATGAGCAGTTCTTC. This chain links TRBV7-2 with TRBJ2-1; the D is unclear. The germline gives CDR1 SGHTA, CDR2 FQGNSA. The CDR3 is 15 residues long. Combining the CDR3 with reference TRBV7-2 and TRBJ2-1 gives the whole variable domain GAGVSQSPSNKVTEKGKDVELRCDPISGHTALYWYRQSLGQGLEFLIYFQGNSAPDKSGLPSDRFSAERTGGSVSTLTIQRTQQEDSAVYLCASSVATDRYNEQFFGPGTRLTVL.

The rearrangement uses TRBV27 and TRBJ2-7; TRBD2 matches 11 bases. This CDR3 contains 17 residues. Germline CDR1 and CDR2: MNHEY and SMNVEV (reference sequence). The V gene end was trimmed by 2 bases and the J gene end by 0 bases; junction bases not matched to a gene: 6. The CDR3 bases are TGTGCCAGCAGTTTAATGGGTGGGACTAGCGGCTCCTACGAGCAGTACTTC. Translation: CASSLMGGTSGSYEQYF.